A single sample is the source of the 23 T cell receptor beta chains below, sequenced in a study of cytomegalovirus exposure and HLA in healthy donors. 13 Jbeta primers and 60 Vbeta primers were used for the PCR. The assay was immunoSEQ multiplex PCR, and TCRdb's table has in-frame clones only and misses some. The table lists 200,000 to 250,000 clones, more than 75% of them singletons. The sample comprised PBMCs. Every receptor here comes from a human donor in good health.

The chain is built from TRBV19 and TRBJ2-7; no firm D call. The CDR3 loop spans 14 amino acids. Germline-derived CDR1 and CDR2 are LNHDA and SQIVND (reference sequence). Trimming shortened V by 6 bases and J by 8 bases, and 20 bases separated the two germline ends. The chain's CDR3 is CASSELIQTRKQYF. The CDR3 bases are TGTGCCAGTAGCGAATTGATCCAAACGAGAAAGCAGTACTTC.

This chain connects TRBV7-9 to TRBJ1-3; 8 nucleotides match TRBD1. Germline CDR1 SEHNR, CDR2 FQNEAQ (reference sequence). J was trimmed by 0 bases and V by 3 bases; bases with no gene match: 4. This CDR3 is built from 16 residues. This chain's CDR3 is CASSLDRDLSGNTIYF. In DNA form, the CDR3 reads TGTGCCAGCAGCTTGGACAGGGACCTCTCTGGAAACACCATATATTTT.

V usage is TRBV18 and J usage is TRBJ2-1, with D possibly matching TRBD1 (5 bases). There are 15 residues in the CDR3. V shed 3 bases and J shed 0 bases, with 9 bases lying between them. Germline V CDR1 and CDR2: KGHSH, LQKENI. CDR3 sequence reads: CASSPTGYSYNEQFF. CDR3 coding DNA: TGTGCCAGCTCACCCACAGGATACTCCTACAATGAGCAGTTCTTC.

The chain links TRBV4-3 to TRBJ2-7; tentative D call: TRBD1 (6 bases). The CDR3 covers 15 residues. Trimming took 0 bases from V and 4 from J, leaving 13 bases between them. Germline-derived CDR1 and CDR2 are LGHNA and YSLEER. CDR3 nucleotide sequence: TGCGCCAGCAGCCAAGATAGCAGGGGACGGTACGAGCAGTACTTC. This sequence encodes CASSQDSRGRYEQYF.

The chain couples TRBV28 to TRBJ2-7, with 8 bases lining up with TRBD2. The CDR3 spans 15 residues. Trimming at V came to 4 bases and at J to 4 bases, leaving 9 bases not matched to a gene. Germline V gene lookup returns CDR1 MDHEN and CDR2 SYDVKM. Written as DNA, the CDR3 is TGTGCCAGCAGTTATGGAAGCGGGGGAAAATACGAGCAGTACTTC. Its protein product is CASSYGSGGKYEQYF.

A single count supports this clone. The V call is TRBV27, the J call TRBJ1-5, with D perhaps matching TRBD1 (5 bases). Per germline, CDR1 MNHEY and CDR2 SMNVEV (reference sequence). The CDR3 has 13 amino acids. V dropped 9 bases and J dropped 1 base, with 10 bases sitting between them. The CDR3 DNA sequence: TGTGCCAGTGCGGGACTAAGCAATCAGCCCCAGCATTTT. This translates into CASAGLSNQPQHF.

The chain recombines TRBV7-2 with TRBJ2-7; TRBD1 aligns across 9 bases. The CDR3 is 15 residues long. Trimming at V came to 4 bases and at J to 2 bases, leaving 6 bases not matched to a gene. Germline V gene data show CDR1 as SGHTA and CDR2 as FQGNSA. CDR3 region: CASSSGQGTTYEQYF. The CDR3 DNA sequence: TGTGCCAGCAGCTCCGGACAGGGGACAACCTACGAGCAGTACTTC.

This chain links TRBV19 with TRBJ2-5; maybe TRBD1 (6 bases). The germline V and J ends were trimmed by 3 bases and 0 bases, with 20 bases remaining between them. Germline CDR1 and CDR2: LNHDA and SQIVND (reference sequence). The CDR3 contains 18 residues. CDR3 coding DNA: TGTGCCAGTAGTATCAGGGGAAGAAGACCCCAGTACCAAGAGACCCAGTACTTC. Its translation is CASSIRGRRPQYQETQYF.

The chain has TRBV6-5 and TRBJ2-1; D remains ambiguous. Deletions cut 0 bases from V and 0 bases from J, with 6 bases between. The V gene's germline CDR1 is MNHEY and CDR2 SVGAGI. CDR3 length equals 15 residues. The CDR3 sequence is CASSYSKSSYNEQFF. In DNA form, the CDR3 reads TGTGCCAGCAGTTACTCCAAGAGCTCCTACAATGAGCAGTTCTTC.

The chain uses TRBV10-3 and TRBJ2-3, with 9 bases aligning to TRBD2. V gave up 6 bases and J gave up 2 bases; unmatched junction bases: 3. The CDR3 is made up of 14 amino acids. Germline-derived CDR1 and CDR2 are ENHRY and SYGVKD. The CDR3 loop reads CAISRLADTDTQYF. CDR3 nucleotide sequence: TGTGCCATCAGCAGACTAGCGGACACAGATACGCAGTATTTT.

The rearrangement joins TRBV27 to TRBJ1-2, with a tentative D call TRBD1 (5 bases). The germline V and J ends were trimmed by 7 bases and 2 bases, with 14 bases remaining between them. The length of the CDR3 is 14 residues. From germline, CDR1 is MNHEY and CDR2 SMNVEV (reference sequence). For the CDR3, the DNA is TGTGCCAGCACCCCCCGGGGGGAAAACTATGGCTACACCTTC. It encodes CASTPRGENYGYTF.

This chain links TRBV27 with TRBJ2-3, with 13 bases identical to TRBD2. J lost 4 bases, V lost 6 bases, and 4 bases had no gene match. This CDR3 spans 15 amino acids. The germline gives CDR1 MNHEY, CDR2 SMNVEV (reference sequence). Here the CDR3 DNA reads TGTGCCAGCAGCGGACTAGCGGGAGTGTCAGATACGCAGTATTTT. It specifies CASSGLAGVSDTQYF.

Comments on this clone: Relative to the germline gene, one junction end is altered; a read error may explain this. CDR3 bases: TGTTCCAGCAGCTTAGTGGCGGGAGTGTCCTACGAGCAGTACTTC. This gives the protein CSSSLVAGVSYEQYF. The chain joins TRBV7-9 to TRBJ2-7; 7 nucleotides align to TRBD2. The CDR3 has 15 residues. Germline V lookup: CDR1 SEHNR, CDR2 FQNEAQ (reference sequence).

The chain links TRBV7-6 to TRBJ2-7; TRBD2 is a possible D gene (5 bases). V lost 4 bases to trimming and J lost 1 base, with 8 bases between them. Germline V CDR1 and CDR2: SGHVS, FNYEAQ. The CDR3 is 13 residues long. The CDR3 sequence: CASSSDWSYEQYF. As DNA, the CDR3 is TGTGCCAGCAGCTCGGACTGGTCCTACGAGCAGTACTTC.

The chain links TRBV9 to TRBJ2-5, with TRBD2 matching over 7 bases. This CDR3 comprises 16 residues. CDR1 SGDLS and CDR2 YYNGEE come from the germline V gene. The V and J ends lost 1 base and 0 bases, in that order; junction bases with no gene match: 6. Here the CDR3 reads CASSVRPAGYQETQYF. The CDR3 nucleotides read TGTGCCAGCAGCGTACGGCCAGCGGGGTACCAAGAGACCCAGTACTTC.

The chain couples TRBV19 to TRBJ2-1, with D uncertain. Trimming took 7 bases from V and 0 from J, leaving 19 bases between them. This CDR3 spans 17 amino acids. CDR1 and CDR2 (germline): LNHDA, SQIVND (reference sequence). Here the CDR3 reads CASTTLTVTSSYNEQFF. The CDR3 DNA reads TGTGCCAGTACCACCCTCACGGTGACAAGCTCCTACAATGAGCAGTTCTTC.

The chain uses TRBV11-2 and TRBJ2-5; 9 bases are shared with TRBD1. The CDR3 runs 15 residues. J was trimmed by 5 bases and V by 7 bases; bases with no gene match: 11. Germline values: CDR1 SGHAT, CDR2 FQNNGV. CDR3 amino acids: CASTLIGTGWETQYF. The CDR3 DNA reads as TGTGCCAGCACCTTGATAGGGACAGGGTGGGAGACCCAGTACTTC.

CDR3 in DNA: TGTGCCAGCAGCTTACGACTAGCGGGGGGGAGCTCCTACAATGAGCAGTTCTTC. This sequence encodes CASSLRLAGGSSYNEQFF. V gene TRBV11-2 combines with J gene TRBJ2-1, with TRBD2 identical over 14 bases. Germline V gene lookup returns CDR1 SGHAT and CDR2 FQNNGV. The CDR3 has 18 amino acids. The V gene end was trimmed by 2 bases and the J gene end by 0 bases; junction bases not matched to a gene: 3.

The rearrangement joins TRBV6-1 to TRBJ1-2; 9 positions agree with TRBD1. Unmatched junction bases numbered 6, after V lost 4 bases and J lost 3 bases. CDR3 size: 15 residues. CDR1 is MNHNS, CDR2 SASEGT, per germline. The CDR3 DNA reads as TGTGCCAGCAGTGGCCACAGGGGGCCGTACTATGGCTACACCTTC. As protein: CASSGHRGPYYGYTF.

The CDR3 reads CASQTSGIYQETQYF. The CDR3 region has the DNA TGTGCCAGCCAGACTAGCGGGATATATCAAGAGACCCAGTACTTC. The V gene is TRBV18, the J gene TRBJ2-5; TRBD2 matches 11 bases. The junction had 7 bases not matched to a gene; V was cut back by 8 bases and J by 2 bases. Germline V CDR1 and CDR2: KGHSH, LQKENI. This CDR3 contains 15 residues.

The CDR3 loop is CASSVSVKQETQYF. The CDR3 DNA follows: TGTGCCAGCAGCGTATCAGTTAAACAAGAGACCCAGTACTTC. The rearrangement joins TRBV9 to TRBJ2-5; D is ambiguous. The CDR3 loop spans 14 amino acids. V gave up 1 base and J gave up 2 bases, with 9 bases separating them. CDR1 SGDLS and CDR2 YYNGEE come from the germline V gene.

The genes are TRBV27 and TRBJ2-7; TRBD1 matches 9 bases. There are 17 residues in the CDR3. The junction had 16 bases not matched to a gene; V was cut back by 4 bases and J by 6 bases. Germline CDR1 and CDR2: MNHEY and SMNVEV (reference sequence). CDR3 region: CASSSKQSGTGMPEQYF. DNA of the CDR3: TGTGCCAGCAGTTCTAAACAATCGGGGACAGGGATGCCCGAGCAGTACTTC.

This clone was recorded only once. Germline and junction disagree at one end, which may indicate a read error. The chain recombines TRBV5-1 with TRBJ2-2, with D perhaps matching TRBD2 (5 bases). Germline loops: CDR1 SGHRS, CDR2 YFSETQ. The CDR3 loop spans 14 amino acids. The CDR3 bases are TGCGCCAGCAGCTTGGGACACAACACCGGGGAGCTGCTTTTT. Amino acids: CASSLGHNTGELLF. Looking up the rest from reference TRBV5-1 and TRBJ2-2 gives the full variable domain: KAGVTQTPRYLIKTRGQQVTLSCSPISGHRSVSWYQQTPGQGLQFLFEYFSETQRNKGNFPGRFSGRQFSNSRSEMNVSTLELGDSALYLCASSLGHNTGELLFGEGSRLTVL.